This is a list of T cell receptor beta chains from one sample in a study of cytomegalovirus exposure and HLA in healthy donors. The protocol was immunoSEQ multiplex PCR, while the TCRdb copy is restricted to in-frame clones and leaves out a portion. This table holds 150,000 to 180,000 clones, approximately 77% found once. Specimen: PBMCs. These receptors all come from a young man in good health and CMV-seronegative. The CDR3 runs from the conserved cysteine through the conserved F or W. D genes are given only for firm matches. Size is stated for part of the rows, as once, few or many counts, or as a class when the clone is expanded.

cdr3_aa: CASSPPGQGNTEAFF
cdr3_nt: TGTGCCAGCAGCCCCCCGGGACAGGGGAACACTGAAGCTTTCTTT
cdr3_length: 15
d_call: TRBD1
j_call: TRBJ1-1
clone_size: NA
v_call: TRBV28

cdr3_aa: CASSEQASGREEQFF
cdr3_nt: TGTGCCAGCAGTGAACAAGCTAGCGGGAGAGAAGAGCAGTTCTTC
cdr3_length: 15
d_call: TRBD2
j_call: TRBJ2-1
clone_size: NA
v_call: TRBV6-1

cdr3_aa: CASRALGGLAGLTEQFF
cdr3_nt: TGTGCCAGCAGGGCATTGGGGGGACTAGCGGGACTTACTGAGCAGTTCTTC
cdr3_length: 17
d_call: NA
j_call: TRBJ2-1
clone_size: once
v_call: TRBV21-1

cdr3_aa: CAWKPREDTEAFF
cdr3_nt: TGTGCCTGGAAACCTCGAGAGGACACTGAAGCTTTCTTT
cdr3_length: 13
d_call: NA
j_call: TRBJ1-1
clone_size: NA
v_call: TRBV30

cdr3_aa: CASSQETEAGREYSYEQFF
cdr3_nt: TGTGCCAGCAGCCAAGAGACGGAGGCCGGGCGGGAGTATAGCTATGAGCAGTTCTTC
cdr3_length: 19
d_call: TRBD2
j_call: TRBJ2-1
clone_size: NA
v_call: TRBV4-2

cdr3_aa: CASSLDSQHETQYF
cdr3_nt: TGTGCCAGCTCACTGGACAGCCAGCATGAGACCCAGTACTTC
cdr3_length: 14
d_call: NA
j_call: TRBJ2-5
clone_size: NA
v_call: TRBV18

cdr3_aa: CASSLVTLVKNEQFF
cdr3_nt: TGTGCCAGCAGCTTAGTTACCCTAGTCAAAAATGAGCAGTTCTTC
cdr3_length: 15
d_call: NA
j_call: TRBJ2-1
clone_size: NA
v_call: TRBV7-9

cdr3_aa: CASSGLAGGELFF
cdr3_nt: TGCGCCAGCAGTGGTCTTGCGGGCGGGGAGCTGTTTTTT
cdr3_length: 13
d_call: NA
j_call: TRBJ2-2
clone_size: few
v_call: TRBV10-1

cdr3_aa: CASSPQGDNQPQHF
cdr3_nt: TGTGCCAGCTCACCCCAGGGGGACAATCAGCCCCAGCATTTT
cdr3_length: 14
d_call: TRBD1
j_call: TRBJ1-5
clone_size: NA
v_call: TRBV18

cdr3_aa: CASSSHNGYTEAFF
cdr3_nt: TGTGCCAGCAGCTCCCACAACGGGTACACTGAAGCTTTCTTT
cdr3_length: 14
d_call: NA
j_call: TRBJ1-1
clone_size: NA
v_call: TRBV7-8

cdr3_aa: CASRLSGGEQFF
cdr3_nt: TGTGCCAGCAGACTAAGCGGGGGTGAGCAGTTCTTC
cdr3_length: 12
d_call: TRBD2
j_call: TRBJ2-1
clone_size: NA
v_call: TRBV6-6

cdr3_aa: CASSPGTGKLAGELFF
cdr3_nt: TGTGCCAGCAGTCCCGGGACAGGGAAGTTGGCCGGGGAGCTGTTTTTT
cdr3_length: 16
d_call: TRBD1
j_call: TRBJ2-2
clone_size: NA
v_call: TRBV27

cdr3_aa: CASSTLRNADRNQETQYF
cdr3_nt: TGCGCCAGCAGCACTCTACGAAACGCGGACAGGAACCAAGAGACCCAGTACTTC
cdr3_length: 18
d_call: TRBD1
j_call: TRBJ2-5
clone_size: NA
v_call: TRBV4-1

cdr3_aa: CATSREAVGGVGNYGYTF
cdr3_nt: TGTGCCACCAGCAGAGAAGCGGTGGGGGGGGTGGGTAACTATGGCTACACCTTC
cdr3_length: 18
d_call: NA
j_call: TRBJ1-2
clone_size: few
v_call: TRBV15

cdr3_aa: CASSDGQGAPNEKLFF
cdr3_nt: TGTGCCAGCAGTGACGGACAGGGGGCTCCTAATGAAAAACTGTTTTTT
cdr3_length: 16
d_call: TRBD1
j_call: TRBJ1-4
clone_size: NA
v_call: TRBV25-1

cdr3_aa: CASSPSIGEGAGGSF
cdr3_nt: TGCGCCAGCAGTCCGTCAATAGGAGAGGGAGCGGGGGGGTCCTTC
cdr3_length: 15
d_call: TRBD2
j_call: TRBJ2-6
clone_size: few
v_call: TRBV23-1

cdr3_aa: CASSLGQGAREQYF
cdr3_nt: TGTGCCAGCAGTTTAGGACAGGGGGCACGGGAGCAGTACTTC
cdr3_length: 14
d_call: TRBD1
j_call: TRBJ2-7
clone_size: NA
v_call: TRBV27

cdr3_aa: CASSQELSQGGNEQYF
cdr3_nt: TGCGCCAGCAGCCAAGAACTGAGTCAGGGGGGAAACGAGCAGTACTTC
cdr3_length: 16
d_call: NA
j_call: TRBJ2-7
clone_size: few
v_call: TRBV4-3

cdr3_aa: CASSYVAGTDTQYF
cdr3_nt: TGTGCCAGCAGTTACGTTGCGGGCACAGATACGCAGTATTTT
cdr3_length: 14
d_call: NA
j_call: TRBJ2-3
clone_size: few
v_call: TRBV6-5